This T cell receptor (beta chain) derives from a study of cytomegalovirus exposure and HLA in healthy donors. Across the whole study: Most donors, 81% of more than 300 genotyped, fell in the Caucasian-associated ancestry cluster.

This clone was seen more than once but under ten times. Its antigen is unidentified. Study outcomes and limitations: Previously analyzed data showed that most TCR beta V segments were productive at a frequency of about 87% or about 30%. Later on, an analysis showed TCR association rates differing by HLA locus, with DRB1 the most and HLA-C the fewest. Highly shared sequence variants in one cluster were likely a sequencing artifact.

The germline CDR1 and CDR2 sequences are KGHSH and LQKENI. The CDR3 runs 18 residues. With 3 bases clipped from V and 2 bases from J, the junction kept 8 bases outside the gene matches. PCR used 60 Vbeta primers and 13 Jbeta primers. Data came from immunoSEQ multiplex PCR; TCRdb stores just in-frame clones and leaves some out. The table includes 150,000 to 200,000 clones, 65% to 80% detected once. The TCR was taken from a female donor in good health and CMV-seronegative. The source material was PBMCs. The J gene is TRBJ2-6, the V gene TRBV18; TRBD1 aligns across 9 bases. The CDR3 DNA reads TGTGCCAGCTCACCTCGGGACAGGGTTGGAACTGGGGCCAACGTCCTGACTTTC. It codes for CASSPRDRVGTGANVLTF.